This T cell receptor (beta chain) stems from a study of blood T cells in healthy people across ages. For the second PCR, which ran for roughly 6 to 12 cycles, a sample-barcoded 5' primer and a J-beta primer mix were used. TCRdb ran MiXCR on the 5' RACE reads and lists one entry per CDR3 protein. The repertoire holds about 670,000 distinct CDR3 sequences, with around 43% as singletons. This clonotype was sampled from a man aged 80 or over in good health. The sequenced sample consisted of blood.

CDR3 amino acids: CASSIGERGELFF. The CDR3 coding sequence is TGTGCCAGTAGTATCGGGGAGAGGGGGGAGCTGTTTTTT. The V gene is TRBV19, the J gene TRBJ2-2, with a possible D match to TRBD2 (5 bases). The CDR3 is made up of 13 amino acids. V lost 3 bases and J 8 bases, leaving 10 bases between the germline ends. Per germline, CDR1 LNHDA and CDR2 SQIVND (reference sequence). Full variable domain (rest looked up from reference TRBV19 and TRBJ2-2): DGGITQSPKYLFRKEGQNVTLSCEQNLNHDAMYWYRQDPGQGLRLIYYSQIVNDFQKGDIAEGYSVSREKKESFPLTVTSAQKNPTAFYLCASSIGERGELFFGEGSRLTVL.